Below, 20 T cell receptor beta chains from the same sample are listed, as sequenced in a study of blood T cell repertoires in COVID-19. The protocol was immunoSEQ multiplex PCR, while the TCRdb copy is restricted to in-frame clones and leaves out a portion. The profile shows about 130,000 clones, around 78% of them singletons. The specimen sequenced was peripheral blood. These receptors came from a human donor in a cohort sampled during active COVID-19.

CDR3 in amino acids: CVIREGQGSGANVLTF. The CDR3 coding sequence is TGTGTAATAAGAGAAGGACAGGGCTCTGGGGCCAACGTCCTGACTTTC. The chain uses TRBV6-7 and TRBJ2-6; 8 nucleotides agree with TRBD1. TRBV6-7 is reported as an ORF; its role is uncertain. The CDR3 is 16 residues long.

The genes are TRBV5-1 and TRBJ2-7, with TRBD1 identical over 10 bases. Germline CDR1 reads SGHRS; CDR2 reads YFSETQ. CDR3 length: 13 residues. V shed 4 bases and J 4 bases; nucleotides not matched to a gene: 2. The CDR3 reads CASSAGQGYEQYF. Written as DNA, the CDR3 is TGCGCCAGCAGCGCGGGACAGGGGTACGAGCAGTACTTC.

The table lists this clone with a count of one. The V call is TRBV7-9, the J call TRBJ1-3; 10 bases are shared with TRBD1. Losses at the gene ends were 5 bases for V and 11 bases for J; bases not matched to a gene: 15. The CDR3 contains 16 residues. Germline CDR1 reads SEHNR; CDR2 reads FQNEAQ (reference sequence). In DNA form, the CDR3 reads TGTGCCAGCAGCGCAACGACCGGGACAGGGGTAGGGGCCATATATTTT. Its protein product is CASSATTGTGVGAIYF.

This clone has only a few counts. The rearrangement joins TRBV18 to TRBJ2-7; D might be TRBD2 (6 bases). The CDR3 has 13 residues. Trimming cost V 6 bases and J 2 bases, with 11 bases left between them. Germline CDR1 is KGHSH and CDR2 is LQKENI. The CDR3 spells CASSSGEAYEQYF. For the CDR3, the DNA is TGTGCCAGCTCTTCGGGGGAGGCCTACGAGCAGTACTTC.

This clone was seen a single time. The chain has TRBV29-1 and TRBJ2-3; D may be TRBD1 (5 bases). V was cut by 0 bases and J by 3 bases, with 16 bases left in between. The CDR3 loop spans 16 amino acids. CDR1 and CDR2 from the germline V gene are SQVTM and ANQGSEA. The CDR3 is CSVEERGFLETDTQYF. In DNA, the CDR3 is TGCAGCGTTGAAGAAAGGGGATTTTTAGAAACAGATACGCAGTATTTT.

A single count supports this clone. The chain uses TRBV5-6 and TRBJ2-6; no definite D call. The germline gives CDR1 SGHDT, CDR2 YYEEEE. Trimming shortened V by 1 base and J by 0 bases, and 11 bases separated the two germline ends. This CDR3 spans 17 amino acids. The CDR3 region is CASSLKLLISGANVLTF. The CDR3, as DNA: TGTGCCAGCAGCTTGAAGTTACTTATCTCTGGGGCCAACGTCCTGACTTTC.

This chain links TRBV5-4 with TRBJ1-5, with a possible D match to TRBD1 (6 bases). Germline CDR1 and CDR2: SGHNT and YYREEE (reference sequence). This CDR3 has 15 residues. V shed 0 bases and J shed 7 bases, with 14 bases lying between them. CDR3 DNA: TGTGCCAGCAGCTTGGGAGGGGGAGAACGGCAGCCCCAGCATTTT. As protein: CASSLGGGERQPQHF.

This clone was seen a single time. CDR3 region: CASSRDISYEQYF. Here the CDR3 DNA reads TGTGCCAGCAGCCGGGACATCTCCTACGAGCAGTACTTC. The chain has TRBV7-6 and TRBJ2-7, with D perhaps TRBD1 (6 bases). The germline V gene encodes CDR1 SGHVS and CDR2 FNYEAQ. Trimming cost V 5 bases and J 0 bases, with 8 bases left between them. The CDR3 is 13 amino acids.

This chain joins TRBV5-1 and TRBJ1-1, with a tentative D call TRBD1 (5 bases). The CDR3 consists of 15 residues. Trimming removed 4 bases from V and 1 base from J, with 14 bases in between. Germline-derived CDR1 and CDR2 are SGHRS and YFSETQ. The CDR3 protein is CASSPSDRPNTEAFF. The CDR3 DNA reads as TGCGCCAGCAGCCCCTCTGACAGACCGAACACTGAAGCTTTCTTT.

This clone was seen a single time. J is TRBJ1-5 and V is TRBV6-6; D not resolved. Trimming removed 3 bases from V and 4 bases from J, with 10 bases in between. The CDR3 totals 14 residues. Germline assignment: CDR1 MNHNY and CDR2 SVGAGI (reference sequence). CDR3 protein: CASSYGTGNQPQHF. The DNA of the CDR3 is TGTGCCAGCAGTTATGGAACGGGGAATCAGCCCCAGCATTTT.

The chain links TRBV30 to TRBJ2-7; D not resolved. Germline CDR1 reads GTSNPN; CDR2 reads SVGIG (reference sequence). The CDR3 is made up of 11 amino acids. V dropped 3 bases and J dropped 3 bases, with 6 bases sitting between them. The CDR3 DNA is TGTGCCTGGAGGCTGAGCTACGAGCAGTACTTC. This translates into CAWRLSYEQYF. Full variable domain (missing parts from reference TRBV30 and TRBJ2-7): SQTIHQWPATLVQPVGSPLSLECTVEGTSNPNLYWYRQAAGRGLQLLFYSVGIGQISSEVPQNLSASRPQDRQFILSSKKLLLSDSGFYLCAWRLSYEQYFGPGTRLTVT.

The J gene is TRBJ2-7, the V gene TRBV27, with D hard to call. The germline V and J ends were trimmed by 5 bases and 1 base, with 15 bases remaining between them. The CDR3 extends over 15 amino acids. The germline V gene has CDR1 MNHEY and CDR2 SMNVEV (reference sequence). Written as DNA, the CDR3 is TGTGCCAGCAGTCCCTCACGGGTAGGATCCTACGAGCAGTACTTC. It encodes CASSPSRVGSYEQYF.

This clone was counted a few times. V usage is TRBV15 and J usage is TRBJ1-3; D is unclear. CDR1 and CDR2 from the germline V gene are LNHNV and YYDKDF (reference sequence). With 0 bases removed from V and 4 bases from J, the gap between germline ends came to 7 bases. CDR3 size: 14 residues. CDR3 sequence reads: CATSRDLLGNTIYF. CDR3 nucleotides: TGTGCCACCAGCAGAGATCTCTTGGGAAACACCATATATTTT.

The chain couples TRBV27 to TRBJ1-4, with unresolved D. The germline V and J ends were trimmed by 3 bases and 0 bases, with 5 bases remaining between them. In germline, CDR1 is MNHEY, CDR2 SMNVEV (reference sequence). The CDR3 covers 14 residues. The chain's CDR3 is CASSFSATNEKLFF. The CDR3 DNA is TGTGCCAGCAGTTTTAGCGCAACTAATGAAAAACTGTTTTTT.

The chain recombines TRBV5-1 with TRBJ1-2; 10 nucleotides align to TRBD1. The V and J ends lost 4 bases and 4 bases, in that order; junction bases with no gene match: 7. The germline V gene has CDR1 SGHRS and CDR2 YFSETQ. This CDR3 has 15 residues. CDR3 in amino acids: CASSLGQGDTYGYTF. The CDR3 DNA is TGCGCCAGCAGCCTCGGACAGGGGGATACCTATGGCTACACCTTC.

V gene TRBV20-1 combines with J gene TRBJ1-5, with no clear D. Germline loops: CDR1 DFQATT, CDR2 SNEGSKA (reference sequence). There are 16 residues in the CDR3. Trimming pared 6 bases from V and 1 base from J, leaving 19 bases between. The chain's CDR3 is CSASLNDGGSNQPQHF. In nucleotides, the CDR3 is TGCAGTGCCAGTTTGAATGACGGCGGGAGCAATCAGCCCCAGCATTTT.

The genes are TRBV7-9 and TRBJ1-5; no firm D call. CDR3 length: 15 residues. Per germline, CDR1 SEHNR and CDR2 FQNEAQ (reference sequence). Trimming took 5 bases from V and 4 from J, leaving 15 bases between them. The CDR3 here is CASSTVVEENQPQHF. The CDR3 DNA follows: TGTGCCAGCAGCACGGTCGTGGAGGAAAATCAGCCCCAGCATTTT.

The chain employs TRBV30 and TRBJ1-5, with D maybe TRBD1 (5 bases). CDR3 length equals 15 residues. Looked up from germline, CDR1 is GTSNPN and CDR2 is SVGIG (reference sequence). The germline V and J ends were trimmed by 0 bases and 2 bases, with 11 bases remaining between them. CDR3 residues: CAWSVGRVGNQPQHF. For the CDR3, the DNA is TGTGCCTGGAGTGTAGGCAGGGTGGGCAATCAGCCCCAGCATTTT. The full variable domain, its missing parts supplied by reference TRBV30 and TRBJ1-5, is SQTIHQWPATLVQPVGSPLSLECTVEGTSNPNLYWYRQAAGRGLQLLFYSVGIGQISSEVPQNLSASRPQDRQFILSSKKLLLSDSGFYLCAWSVGRVGNQPQHFGDGTRLSIL.

This chain connects TRBV2 to TRBJ1-2; D is perhaps TRBD1 (6 bases). The CDR3 is 14 residues long. The germline V gene has CDR1 SNHLY and CDR2 FYNNEI. Trimming left V 6 bases short and J 0 bases short, with 11 bases between. Written as DNA, the CDR3 is TGTGCCAGCAGGGACAGCTCTACTAACTATGGCTACACCTTC. Encoded protein: CASRDSSTNYGYTF. The variable domain in full, completed from reference TRBV2 and TRBJ1-2, reads EPEVTQTPSHQVTQMGQEVILRCVPISNHLYFYWYRQILGQKVEFLVSFYNNEISEKSEIFDDQFSVERPDGSNFTLKIRSTKLEDSAMYFCASRDSSTNYGYTFGSGTRLTVV.

As for this clone: At one end, the junction sequence differs from germline, possibly due to a read error. V is TRBV4-1 and J is TRBJ2-7, with D tentatively TRBD1 (5 bases). CDR3 size: 13 residues. Germline CDR1 reads MGHRA; CDR2 reads YSYEKL. The DNA of the CDR3 is TGCGCCAGCAGCCAAAGTGGCTCTGGGGCGCAGGACTTC. It codes for CASSQSGSGAQDF.